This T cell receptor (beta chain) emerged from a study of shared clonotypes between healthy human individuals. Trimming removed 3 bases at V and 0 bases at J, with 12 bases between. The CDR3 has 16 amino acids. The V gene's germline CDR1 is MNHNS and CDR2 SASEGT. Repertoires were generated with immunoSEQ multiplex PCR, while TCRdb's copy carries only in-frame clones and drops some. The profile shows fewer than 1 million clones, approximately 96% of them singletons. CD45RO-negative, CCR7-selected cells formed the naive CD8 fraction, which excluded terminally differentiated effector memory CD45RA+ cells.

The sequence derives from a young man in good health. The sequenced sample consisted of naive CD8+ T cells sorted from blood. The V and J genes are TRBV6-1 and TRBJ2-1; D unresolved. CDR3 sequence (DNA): TGTGCCAGCAGTGAGTCTCCCCAACGCTCCTACAATGAGCAGTTCTTC. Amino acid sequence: CASSESPQRSYNEQFF.